This T cell receptor (beta chain) was documented in a study of shared T cell receptors in the human thymus. Measured with immunoSEQ multiplex PCR; TCRdb has only the in-frame clones, and not every one. The sample has 500,000 to 750,000 clones; around 87% are singletons. CDR3 length: 17 residues. The V end was cut by 2 bases, the J end by 3 bases, with 17 bases between. Germline CDR1 SNHLY, CDR2 FYNNEI. These data were likewise used in another study, on human thymus T cells. Turning to that study: Congenital heart defects were the reason for the corrective surgery that the donors, healthy Finnish infants, were having. In corrective heart surgery, resections were taken, and these provided the thymus tissue. Related work found strong thymic repertoire overlap between unrelated individuals.

The chain combines TRBV2 with TRBJ1-5; TRBD1 is a possible D gene (6 bases). The clonotype was recovered from a boy in the first two years of life with a congenital heart defect. The sequenced sample was thymocytes. The CDR3 sequence: CASSERGGRHFNQPQHF. The CDR3, as DNA: TGTGCCAGCAGTGAAAGGGGGGGGAGGCACTTCAATCAGCCCCAGCATTTT.